This T cell receptor beta chain came from a study of beta chain features in type 1 diabetes. General study findings and limits: Among patients with Type 1 diabetes, TCRB CDR3s were moderately but significantly shorter in every one of the four CD4+ subsets. Sampled from patients, naive, central memory and Treg TCRB repertoires appeared more similar than those sampled from healthy donors.

The CDR3 consists of 16 residues. Germline lookup yields CDR1 SGHRS and CDR2 YFSETQ. The V end lost 0 bases, the J end lost 3 bases, and 14 bases lay between the germline ends. There are a few counts of this clone. Its antigen is still unknown. Expressed TCRB transcripts were sequenced because the isolated RNA had all been reverse transcribed beforehand. Average reads for naive, central memory and regulatory T cell samples were about 3.57 million. Data came from immunoSEQ multiplex PCR; TCRdb stores just in-frame clones and leaves some out. The repertoire holds hundreds of thousands of clones, with roughly 13% as singletons. Sorting that relied on CD45RO/CCR7/CD25/CD127/CD95/CD27 yielded CD4+ naive, central memory, regulatory and stem cell-like memory cells. Purity exceeding 98% was reached by all sorted populations.

The clonotype was recovered from a man between 18 and 29 years old with type 1 diabetes. The J gene is TRBJ2-3, the V gene TRBV5-1; TRBD1 is a possible D gene (5 bases). Sequencing was done on a sample of naive CD4+ T cells from blood. CDR3 residues: CASSLGGKGDTDTQYF. CDR3 DNA sequence: TGCGCCAGCAGCTTGGGCGGAAAAGGGGATACAGATACGCAGTATTTT. The variable domain in full, completed from reference TRBV5-1 and TRBJ2-3, reads KAGVTQTPRYLIKTRGQQVTLSCSPISGHRSVSWYQQTPGQGLQFLFEYFSETQRNKGNFPGRFSGRQFSNSRSEMNVSTLELGDSALYLCASSLGGKGDTDTQYFGPGTRLTVL.